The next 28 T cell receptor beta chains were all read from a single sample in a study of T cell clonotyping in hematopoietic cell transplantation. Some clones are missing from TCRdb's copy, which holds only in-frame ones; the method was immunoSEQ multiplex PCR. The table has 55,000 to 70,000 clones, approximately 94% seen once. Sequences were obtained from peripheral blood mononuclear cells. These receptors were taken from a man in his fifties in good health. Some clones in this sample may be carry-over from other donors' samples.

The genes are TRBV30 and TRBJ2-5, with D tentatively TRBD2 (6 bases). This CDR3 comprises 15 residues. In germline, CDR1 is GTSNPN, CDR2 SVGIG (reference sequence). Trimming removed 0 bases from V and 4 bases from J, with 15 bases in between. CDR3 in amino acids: CAWSVRDSAGETQYF. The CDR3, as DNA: TGTGCCTGGAGTGTTAGGGACTCAGCGGGAGAGACCCAGTACTTC. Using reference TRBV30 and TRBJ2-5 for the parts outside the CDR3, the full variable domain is SQTIHQWPATLVQPVGSPLSLECTVEGTSNPNLYWYRQAAGRGLQLLFYSVGIGQISSEVPQNLSASRPQDRQFILSSKKLLLSDSGFYLCAWSVRDSAGETQYFGPGTRLLVL.

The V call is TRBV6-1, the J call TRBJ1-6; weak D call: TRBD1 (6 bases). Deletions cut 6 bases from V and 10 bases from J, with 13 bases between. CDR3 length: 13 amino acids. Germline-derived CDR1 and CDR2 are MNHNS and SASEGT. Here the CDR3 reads CASRQKGDSPLHF. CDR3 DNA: TGTGCCAGCAGGCAGAAGGGGGACTCACCCCTCCACTTT.

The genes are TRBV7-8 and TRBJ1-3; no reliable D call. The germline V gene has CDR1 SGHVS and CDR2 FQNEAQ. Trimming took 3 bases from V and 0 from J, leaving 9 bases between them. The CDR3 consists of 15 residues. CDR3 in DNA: TGTGCCAGCAGCTTTCTGGGGAACTCTGGAAACACCATATATTTT. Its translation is CASSFLGNSGNTIYF.

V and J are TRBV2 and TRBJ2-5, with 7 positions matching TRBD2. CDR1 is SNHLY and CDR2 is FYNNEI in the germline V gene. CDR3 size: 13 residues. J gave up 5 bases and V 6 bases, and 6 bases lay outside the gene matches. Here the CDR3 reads CASRSMGGETQYF. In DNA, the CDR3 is TGTGCCAGCAGGTCCATGGGGGGGGAGACCCAGTACTTC.

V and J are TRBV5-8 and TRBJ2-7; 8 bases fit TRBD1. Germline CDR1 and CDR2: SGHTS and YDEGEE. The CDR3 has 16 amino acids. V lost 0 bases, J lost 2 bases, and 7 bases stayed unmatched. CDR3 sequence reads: CASSLGPGTGAYEQYF. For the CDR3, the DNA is TGTGCCAGCAGCTTGGGGCCCGGGACAGGAGCCTACGAGCAGTACTTC.

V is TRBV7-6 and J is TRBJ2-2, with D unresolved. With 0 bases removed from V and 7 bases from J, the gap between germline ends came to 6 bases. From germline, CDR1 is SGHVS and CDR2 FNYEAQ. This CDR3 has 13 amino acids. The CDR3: CASSLALGGELFF. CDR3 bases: TGTGCCAGCAGCTTAGCGTTGGGCGGGGAGCTGTTTTTT.

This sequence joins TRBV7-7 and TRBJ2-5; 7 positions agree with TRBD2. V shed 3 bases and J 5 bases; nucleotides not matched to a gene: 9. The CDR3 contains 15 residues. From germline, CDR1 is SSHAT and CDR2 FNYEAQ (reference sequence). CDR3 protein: CASSLGGEGSETQYF. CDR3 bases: TGTGCCAGCAGCTTGGGGGGGGAGGGGTCGGAGACCCAGTACTTC. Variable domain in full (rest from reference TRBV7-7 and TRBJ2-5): GAGVSQSPRYKVTKRGQDVTLRCDPISSHATLYWYQQALGQGPEFLTYFNYEAQPDKSGLPSDRFSAERPEGSISTLTIQRTEQRDSAMYRCASSLGGEGSETQYFGPGTRLLVL.

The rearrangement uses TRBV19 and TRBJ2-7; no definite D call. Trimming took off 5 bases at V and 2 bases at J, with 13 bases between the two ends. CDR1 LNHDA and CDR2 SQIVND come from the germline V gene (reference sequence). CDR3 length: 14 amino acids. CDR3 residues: CASSWPGRPYEQYF. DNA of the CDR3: TGTGCCAGTAGTTGGCCCGGGCGTCCCTACGAGCAGTACTTC.

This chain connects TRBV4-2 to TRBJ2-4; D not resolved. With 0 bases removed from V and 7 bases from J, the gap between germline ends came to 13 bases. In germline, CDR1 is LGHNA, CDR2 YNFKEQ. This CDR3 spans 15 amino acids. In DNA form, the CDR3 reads TGTGCCAGCAGCCAAGAGGCCCAAGGGTCGAACATTCAGTACTTC. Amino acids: CASSQEAQGSNIQYF.

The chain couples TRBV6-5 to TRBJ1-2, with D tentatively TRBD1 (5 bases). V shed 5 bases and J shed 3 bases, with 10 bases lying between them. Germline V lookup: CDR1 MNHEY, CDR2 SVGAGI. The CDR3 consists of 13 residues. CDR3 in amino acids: CASSKTGYYGYTF. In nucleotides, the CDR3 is TGTGCCAGCAGTAAAACAGGTTACTATGGCTACACCTTC.

The CDR3 nucleotides read TGTGCCAGCAGCCCGATAGGGGCAGTCAACTATGGCTACACCTTC. This encodes CASSPIGAVNYGYTF. The chain is built from TRBV28 and TRBJ1-2; a weak D match, TRBD1 (5 bases). The V end was cut by 6 bases, the J end by 2 bases, with 16 bases between. Per the germline V gene, CDR1 is MDHEN and CDR2 is SYDVKM. The CDR3 runs to 15 residues.

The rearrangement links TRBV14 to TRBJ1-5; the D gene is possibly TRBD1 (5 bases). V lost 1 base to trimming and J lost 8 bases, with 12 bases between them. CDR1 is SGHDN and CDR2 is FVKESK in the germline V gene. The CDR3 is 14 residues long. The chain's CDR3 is CASSQGGLLEPQHF. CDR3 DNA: TGTGCCAGCAGCCAAGGGGGACTTTTGGAGCCCCAGCATTTT.

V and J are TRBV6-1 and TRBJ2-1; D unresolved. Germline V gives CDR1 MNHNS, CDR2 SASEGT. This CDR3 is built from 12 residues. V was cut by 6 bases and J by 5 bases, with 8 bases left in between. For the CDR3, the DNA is TGTGCCAGCAGGACGGTCGACAATGAGCAGTTCTTC. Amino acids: CASRTVDNEQFF.

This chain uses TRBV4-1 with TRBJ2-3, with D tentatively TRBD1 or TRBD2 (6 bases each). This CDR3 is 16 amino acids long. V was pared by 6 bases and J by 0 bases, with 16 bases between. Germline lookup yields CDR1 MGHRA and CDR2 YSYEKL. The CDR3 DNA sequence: TGCGCCAGCAGTGCAAGGGGGGCCCTAAGCACAGATACGCAGTATTTT. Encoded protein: CASSARGALSTDTQYF.

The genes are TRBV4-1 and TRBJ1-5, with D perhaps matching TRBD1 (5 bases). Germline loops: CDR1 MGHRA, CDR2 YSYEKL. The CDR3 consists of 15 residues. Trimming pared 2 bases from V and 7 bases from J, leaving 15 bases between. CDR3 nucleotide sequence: TGCGCCAGCAGCCAATATCAGGGAGAAGGACAGCCCCAGCATTTT. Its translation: CASSQYQGEGQPQHF.

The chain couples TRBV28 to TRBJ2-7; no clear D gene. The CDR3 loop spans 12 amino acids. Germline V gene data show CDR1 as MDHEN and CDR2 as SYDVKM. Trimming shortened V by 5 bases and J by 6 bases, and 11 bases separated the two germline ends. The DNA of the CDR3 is TGTGCCAGCAGTCCATTGCCCCTCGAGCAGTACTTC. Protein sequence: CASSPLPLEQYF.

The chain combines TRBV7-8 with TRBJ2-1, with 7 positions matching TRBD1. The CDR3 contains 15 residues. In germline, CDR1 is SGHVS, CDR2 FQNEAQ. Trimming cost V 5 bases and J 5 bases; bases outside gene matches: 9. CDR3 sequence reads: CASSGRQGQDNEQFF. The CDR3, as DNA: TGTGCCAGCAGCGGGCGACAGGGTCAGGACAATGAGCAGTTCTTC. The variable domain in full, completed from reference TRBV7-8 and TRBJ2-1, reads GAGVSQSPRYKVAKRGQDVALRCDPISGHVSLFWYQQALGQGPEFLTYFQNEAQLDKSGLPSDRFFAERPEGSVSTLKIQRTQQEDSAVYLCASSGRQGQDNEQFFGPGTRLTVL.

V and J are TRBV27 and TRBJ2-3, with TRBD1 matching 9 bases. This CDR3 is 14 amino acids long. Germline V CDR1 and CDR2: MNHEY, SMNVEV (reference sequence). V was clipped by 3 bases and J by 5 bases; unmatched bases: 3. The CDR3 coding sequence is TGTGCCAGCAGTTTTCGGGACAGGGTAGATACGCAGTATTTT. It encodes CASSFRDRVDTQYF.

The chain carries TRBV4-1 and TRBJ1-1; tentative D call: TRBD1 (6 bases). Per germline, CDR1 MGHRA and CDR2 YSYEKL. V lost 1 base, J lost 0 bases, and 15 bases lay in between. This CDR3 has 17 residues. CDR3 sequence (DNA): TGCGCCAGCAGCCAAGTCGGACAGTTGGGCCTGAACACTGAAGCTTTCTTT. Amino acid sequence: CASSQVGQLGLNTEAFF.

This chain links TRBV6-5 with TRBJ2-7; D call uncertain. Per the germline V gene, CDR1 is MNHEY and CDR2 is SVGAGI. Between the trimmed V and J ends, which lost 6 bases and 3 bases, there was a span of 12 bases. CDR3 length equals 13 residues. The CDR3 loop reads CASSPAVGYEQYF. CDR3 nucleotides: TGTGCCAGCAGCCCAGCTGTTGGCTACGAGCAGTACTTC.

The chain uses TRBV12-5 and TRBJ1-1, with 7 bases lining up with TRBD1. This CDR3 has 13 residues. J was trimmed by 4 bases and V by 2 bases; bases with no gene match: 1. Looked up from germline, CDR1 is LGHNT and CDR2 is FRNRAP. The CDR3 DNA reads TGTGCTAGTGGTTTGACAGGGGTCACTGAAGCTTTCTTT. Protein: CASGLTGVTEAFF.

The CDR3 is CASSRTRPSGANTGELFF. The CDR3, as DNA: TGTGCCAGCAGCCGCACTCGACCTAGCGGGGCCAACACCGGGGAGCTGTTTTTT. This chain connects TRBV7-2 to TRBJ2-2; 9 bases align to TRBD2. V trimming: 5 bases; J trimming: 2 bases; junction bases outside the gene matches: 12. The V gene's germline CDR1 is SGHTA and CDR2 FQGNSA. The CDR3 sequence is 18 residues long.

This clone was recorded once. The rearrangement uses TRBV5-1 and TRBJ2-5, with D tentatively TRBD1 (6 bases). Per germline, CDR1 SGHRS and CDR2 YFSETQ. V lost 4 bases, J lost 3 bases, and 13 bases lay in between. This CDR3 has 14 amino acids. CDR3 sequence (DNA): TGCGCCAGCAGCCCCGGACAGCCCAAAGAGACCCAGTACTTC. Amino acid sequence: CASSPGQPKETQYF.

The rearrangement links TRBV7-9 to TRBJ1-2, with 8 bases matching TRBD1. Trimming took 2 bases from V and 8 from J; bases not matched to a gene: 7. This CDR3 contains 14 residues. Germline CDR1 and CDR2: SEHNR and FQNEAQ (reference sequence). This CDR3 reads CASSLLAGGYGYTF. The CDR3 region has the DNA TGTGCCAGCAGCTTACTCGCAGGGGGCTACGGCTACACCTTC.

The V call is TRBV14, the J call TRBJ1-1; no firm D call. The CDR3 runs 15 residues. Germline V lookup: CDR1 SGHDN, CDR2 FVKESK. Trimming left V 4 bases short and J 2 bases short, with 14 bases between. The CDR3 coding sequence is TGTGCCAGCAGCCGTGTCGGACGGCAAAACACTGAAGCTTTCTTT. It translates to CASSRVGRQNTEAFF.

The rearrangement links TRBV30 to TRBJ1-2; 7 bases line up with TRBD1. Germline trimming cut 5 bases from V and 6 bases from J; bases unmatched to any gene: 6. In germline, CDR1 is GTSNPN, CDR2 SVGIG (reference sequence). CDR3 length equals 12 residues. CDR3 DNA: TGTGCCTGGCACAGGGGTTTTGATGGCTACACCTTC. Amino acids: CAWHRGFDGYTF.

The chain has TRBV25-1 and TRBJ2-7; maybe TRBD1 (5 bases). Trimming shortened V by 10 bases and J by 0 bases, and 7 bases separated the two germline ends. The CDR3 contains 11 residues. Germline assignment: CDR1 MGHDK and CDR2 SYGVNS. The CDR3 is CANRSSYEQYF. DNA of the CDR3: TGTGCCAACAGGAGCTCCTACGAGCAGTACTTC.

CDR3 nucleotides: TGTGCCAGCAGTGGCTCGCGGGGCTGGAATTCACCCCTCCACTTT. Encoded protein: CASSGSRGWNSPLHF. V usage is TRBV6-1 and J usage is TRBJ1-6, with D possibly TRBD1 on 5 matching bases. V lost 4 bases and J 7 bases, leaving 14 bases between the germline ends. The germline gives CDR1 MNHNS, CDR2 SASEGT. The CDR3 length is 15 residues.